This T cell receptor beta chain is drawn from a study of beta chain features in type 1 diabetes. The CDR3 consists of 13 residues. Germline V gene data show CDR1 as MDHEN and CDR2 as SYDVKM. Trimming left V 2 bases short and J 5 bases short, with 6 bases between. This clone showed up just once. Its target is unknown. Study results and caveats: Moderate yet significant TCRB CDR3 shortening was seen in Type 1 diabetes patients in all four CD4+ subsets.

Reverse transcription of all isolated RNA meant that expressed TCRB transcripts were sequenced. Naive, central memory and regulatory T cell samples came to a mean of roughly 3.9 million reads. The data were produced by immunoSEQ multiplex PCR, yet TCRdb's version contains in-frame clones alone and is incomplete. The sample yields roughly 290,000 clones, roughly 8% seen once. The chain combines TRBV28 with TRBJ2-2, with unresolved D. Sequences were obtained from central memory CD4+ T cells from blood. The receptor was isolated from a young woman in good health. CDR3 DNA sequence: TGTGCCAGCAGTTTAGGGCAAACCGGGGAGCTGTTTTTT. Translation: CASSLGQTGELFF.